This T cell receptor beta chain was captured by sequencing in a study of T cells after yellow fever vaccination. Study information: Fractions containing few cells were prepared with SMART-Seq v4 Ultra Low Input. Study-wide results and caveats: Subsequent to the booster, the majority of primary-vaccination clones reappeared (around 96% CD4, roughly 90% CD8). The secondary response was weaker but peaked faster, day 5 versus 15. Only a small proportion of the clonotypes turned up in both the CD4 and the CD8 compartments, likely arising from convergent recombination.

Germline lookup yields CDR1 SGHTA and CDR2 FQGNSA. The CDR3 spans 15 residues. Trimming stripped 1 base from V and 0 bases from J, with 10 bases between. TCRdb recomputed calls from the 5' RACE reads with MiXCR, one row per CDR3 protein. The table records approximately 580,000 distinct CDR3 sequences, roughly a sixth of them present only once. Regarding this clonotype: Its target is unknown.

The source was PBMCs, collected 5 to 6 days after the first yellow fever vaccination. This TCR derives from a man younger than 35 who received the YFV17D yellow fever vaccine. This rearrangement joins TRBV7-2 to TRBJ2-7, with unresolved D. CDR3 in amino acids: CASSLDGRNSYEQYF. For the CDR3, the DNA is TGTGCCAGCAGCTTAGACGGCAGGAACTCCTACGAGCAGTACTTC.